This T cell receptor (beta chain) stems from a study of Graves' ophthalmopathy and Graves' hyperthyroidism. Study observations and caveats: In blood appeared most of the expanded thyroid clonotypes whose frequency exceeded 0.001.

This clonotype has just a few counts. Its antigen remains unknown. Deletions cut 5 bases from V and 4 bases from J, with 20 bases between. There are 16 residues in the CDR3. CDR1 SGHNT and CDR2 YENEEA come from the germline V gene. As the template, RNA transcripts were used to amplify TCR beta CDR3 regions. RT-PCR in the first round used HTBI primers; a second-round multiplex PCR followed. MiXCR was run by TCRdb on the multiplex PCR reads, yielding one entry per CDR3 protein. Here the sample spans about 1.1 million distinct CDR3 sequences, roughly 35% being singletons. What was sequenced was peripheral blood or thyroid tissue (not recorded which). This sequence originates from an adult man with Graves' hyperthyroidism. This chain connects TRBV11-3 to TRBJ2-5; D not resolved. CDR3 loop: CASSPPGPLGRETQYF. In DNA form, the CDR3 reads TGTGCCAGCAGCCCACCAGGCCCCTTAGGTCGAGAGACCCAGTACTTC.